This T cell receptor (beta chain) was captured in a study of blood T cell repertoires in COVID-19. For the study at large: Sample material is recorded as cDNA or gDNA derived from T cells, B-cell-depleted T cells, or PBMCs.

Under the authors' procedure: From reference gene primer amplification, estimates of nucleated cell counts were derived. Produced via immunoSEQ multiplex PCR; TCRdb's table is partial and in-frame only. The V and J calls and clone size are taken from that table; D and trimming were inferred from the DNA. The sample contains under 150,000 clones, around 85% of which appear only once. The germline CDR1 and CDR2 sequences are SGHTS and YDEGEE. With 2 bases clipped from V and 4 bases from J, the junction kept 7 bases outside the gene matches. The CDR3 totals 15 residues. The chain has TRBV5-8 and TRBJ1-2; 8 positions match TRBD1. Sequencing input: peripheral blood. This clonotype was sampled from a man in his fifties or sixties with acute or convalescent COVID-19. The CDR3 protein is CASSFPDREAYGYTF. The CDR3 coding sequence is TGTGCCAGCAGCTTTCCGGACAGGGAGGCCTATGGCTACACCTTC.